This section outlines one TCR beta chain sequence together with its context. The data are from a study of blood T cell repertoires in COVID-19. In the original analysis: From reference gene primer amplification, estimates of nucleated cell counts were derived. Some clones are missing from TCRdb's copy, which holds only in-frame ones; the method was immunoSEQ multiplex PCR. The D gene and trimming were derived from the DNA, and the V and J assignments and clone size from that table. Among around 150,000 clones listed, more than 85% were seen once. The CDR3 totals 13 residues. Germline V gene sequence: CDR1 MDHEN, CDR2 SYDVKM. V was trimmed by 3 bases and J by 7 bases, leaving 9 bases between them.

The V gene is TRBV28, the J gene TRBJ2-2; D not resolved. This clonotype was sampled from a man between 18 and 29 years old with acute or convalescent COVID-19. Specimen: peripheral blood. CDR3 sequence reads: CASSLVGNGELFF. The CDR3, as DNA: TGTGCCAGCAGTTTGGTGGGCAACGGGGAGCTGTTTTTT.